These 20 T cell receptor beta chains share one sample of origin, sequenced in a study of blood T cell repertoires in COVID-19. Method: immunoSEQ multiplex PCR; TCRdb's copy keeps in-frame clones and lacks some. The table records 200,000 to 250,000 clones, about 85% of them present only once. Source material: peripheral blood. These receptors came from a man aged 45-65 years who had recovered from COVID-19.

The CDR3 sequence is CASSDGRGRFVNTEAFF. The CDR3 DNA reads as TGCGCCAGCAGCGACGGAAGGGGTAGGTTCGTGAACACTGAAGCTTTCTTT. V is TRBV4-1 and J is TRBJ1-1; D may be TRBD1 (5 bases). Trimming took off 5 bases at V and 0 bases at J, with 19 bases between the two ends. Germline assignment: CDR1 MGHRA and CDR2 YSYEKL. This CDR3 comprises 17 residues.

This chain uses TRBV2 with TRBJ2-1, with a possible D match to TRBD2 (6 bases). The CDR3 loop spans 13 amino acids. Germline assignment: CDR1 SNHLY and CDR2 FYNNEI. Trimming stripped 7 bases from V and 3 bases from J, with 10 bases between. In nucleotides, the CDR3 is TGTGCCAGCACGGGGGTCTACTACAATGAGCAGTTCTTC. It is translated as CASTGVYYNEQFF.

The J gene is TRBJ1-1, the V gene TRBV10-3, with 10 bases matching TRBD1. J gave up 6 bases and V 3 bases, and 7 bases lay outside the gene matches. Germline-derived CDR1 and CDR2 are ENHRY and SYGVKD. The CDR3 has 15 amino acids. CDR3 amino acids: CAISDRDRGNPEAFF. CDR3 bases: TGTGCCATCAGTGACCGGGACAGGGGTAACCCTGAAGCTTTCTTT.

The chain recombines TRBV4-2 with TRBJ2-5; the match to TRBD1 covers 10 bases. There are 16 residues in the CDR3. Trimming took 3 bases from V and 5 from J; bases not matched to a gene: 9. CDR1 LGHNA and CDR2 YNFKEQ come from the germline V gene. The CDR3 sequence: CASSHPGQGGLETQYF. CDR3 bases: TGTGCCAGCAGCCATCCTGGACAGGGGGGACTGGAGACCCAGTACTTC.

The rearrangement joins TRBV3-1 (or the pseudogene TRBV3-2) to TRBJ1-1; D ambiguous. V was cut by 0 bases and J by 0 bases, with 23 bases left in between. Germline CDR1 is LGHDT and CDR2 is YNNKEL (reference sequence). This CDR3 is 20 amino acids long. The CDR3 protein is CASSQDSRIGNGSLNTEAFF. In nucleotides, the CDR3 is TGTGCCAGCAGCCAAGACTCGAGGATCGGGAACGGAAGTTTGAACACTGAAGCTTTCTTT.

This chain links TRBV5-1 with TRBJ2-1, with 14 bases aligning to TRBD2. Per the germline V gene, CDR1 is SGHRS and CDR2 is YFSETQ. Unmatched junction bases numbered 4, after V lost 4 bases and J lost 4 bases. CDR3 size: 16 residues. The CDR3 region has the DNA TGCGCCAGCAGCACGGGACTAGCGGGAGCTTACAATGAGCAGTTCTTC. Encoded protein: CASSTGLAGAYNEQFF.

CDR3 protein: CAWSPPGQGAIETQYF. The CDR3 DNA reads as TGTGCCTGGAGCCCACCGGGACAGGGGGCCATTGAGACCCAGTACTTC. This chain joins TRBV30 and TRBJ2-5, with 12 nucleotides matching TRBD1. CDR3 size: 16 residues. Germline assignment: CDR1 GTSNPN and CDR2 SVGIG (reference sequence). J lost 5 bases, V lost 3 bases, and 10 bases had no gene match.

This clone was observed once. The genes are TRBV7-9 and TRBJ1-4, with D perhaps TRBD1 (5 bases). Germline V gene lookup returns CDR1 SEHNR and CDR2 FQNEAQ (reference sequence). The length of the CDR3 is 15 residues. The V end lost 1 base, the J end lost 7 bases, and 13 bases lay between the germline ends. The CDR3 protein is CASSLGSGVVEKLFF. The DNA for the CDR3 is TGTGCCAGCAGCTTAGGATCGGGGGTTGTTGAAAAACTGTTTTTT.

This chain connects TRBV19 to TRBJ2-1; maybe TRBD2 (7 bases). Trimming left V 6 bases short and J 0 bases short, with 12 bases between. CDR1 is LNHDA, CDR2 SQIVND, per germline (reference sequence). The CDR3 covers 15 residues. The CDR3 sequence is CASRGGGSSYNEQFF. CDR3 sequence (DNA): TGTGCCAGTAGAGGGGGGGGGAGCTCCTACAATGAGCAGTTCTTC.

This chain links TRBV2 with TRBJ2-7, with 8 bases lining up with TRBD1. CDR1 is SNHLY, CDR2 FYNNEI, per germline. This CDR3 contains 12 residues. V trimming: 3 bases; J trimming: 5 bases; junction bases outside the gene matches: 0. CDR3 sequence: CASSEDRDEQYF. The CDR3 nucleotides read TGTGCCAGCAGTGAGGACAGGGACGAGCAGTACTTC.

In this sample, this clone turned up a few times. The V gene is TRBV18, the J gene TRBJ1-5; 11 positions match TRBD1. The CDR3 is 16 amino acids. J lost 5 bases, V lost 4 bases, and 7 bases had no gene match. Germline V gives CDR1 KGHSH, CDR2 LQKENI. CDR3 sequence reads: CASSQGQGDFYQPQHF. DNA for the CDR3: TGTGCCAGCTCACAGGGACAGGGGGACTTCTATCAGCCCCAGCATTTT.

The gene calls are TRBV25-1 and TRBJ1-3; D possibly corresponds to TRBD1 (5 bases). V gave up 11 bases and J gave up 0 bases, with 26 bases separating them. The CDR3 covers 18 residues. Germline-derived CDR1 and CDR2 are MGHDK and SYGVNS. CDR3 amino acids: CALPDGGTILLSGNTIYF. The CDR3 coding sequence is TGTGCCCTCCCAGACGGGGGAACGATACTACTCTCTGGAAACACCATATATTTT.

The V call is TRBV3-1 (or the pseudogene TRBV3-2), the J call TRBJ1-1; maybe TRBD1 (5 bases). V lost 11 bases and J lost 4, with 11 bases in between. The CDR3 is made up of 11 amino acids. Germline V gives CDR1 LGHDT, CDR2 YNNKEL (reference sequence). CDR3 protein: CACRGGTEAFF. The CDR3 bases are TGTGCCTGCCGGGGGGGCACTGAAGCTTTCTTT.

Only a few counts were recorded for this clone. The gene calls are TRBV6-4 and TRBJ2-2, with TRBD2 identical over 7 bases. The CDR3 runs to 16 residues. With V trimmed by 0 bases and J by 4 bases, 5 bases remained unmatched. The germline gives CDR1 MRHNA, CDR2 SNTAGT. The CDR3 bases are TGTGCCAGCAGTGACTCGGGCGGGAGCTCCACCGGGGAGCTGTTTTTT. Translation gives CASSDSGGSSTGELFF.

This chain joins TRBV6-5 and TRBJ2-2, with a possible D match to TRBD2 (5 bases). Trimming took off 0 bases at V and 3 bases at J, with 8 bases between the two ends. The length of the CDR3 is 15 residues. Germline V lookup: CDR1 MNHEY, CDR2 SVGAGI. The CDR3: CASSYSWTDTGELFF. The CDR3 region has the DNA TGTGCCAGCAGTTACTCGTGGACTGACACCGGGGAGCTGTTTTTT.

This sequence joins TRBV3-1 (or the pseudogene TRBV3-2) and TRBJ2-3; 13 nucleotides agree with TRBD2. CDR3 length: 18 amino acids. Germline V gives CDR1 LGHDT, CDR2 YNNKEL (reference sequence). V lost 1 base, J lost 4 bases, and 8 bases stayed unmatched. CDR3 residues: CASSQVVRTSGSSDTQYF. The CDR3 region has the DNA TGTGCCAGCAGCCAAGTTGTCCGGACTAGCGGGAGCTCAGATACGCAGTATTTT.

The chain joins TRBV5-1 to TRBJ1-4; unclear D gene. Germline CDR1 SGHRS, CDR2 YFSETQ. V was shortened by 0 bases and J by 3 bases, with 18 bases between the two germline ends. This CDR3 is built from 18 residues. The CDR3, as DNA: TGCGCCAGCAGCTTGGCGATTAATCCGGGAGGTCCTAATGAAAAACTGTTTTTT. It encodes CASSLAINPGGPNEKLFF.

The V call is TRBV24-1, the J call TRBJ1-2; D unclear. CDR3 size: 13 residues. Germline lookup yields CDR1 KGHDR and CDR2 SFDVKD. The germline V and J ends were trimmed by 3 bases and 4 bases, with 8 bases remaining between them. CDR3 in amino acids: CATSDDIGYGYTF. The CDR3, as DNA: TGTGCCACCAGTGATGACATAGGCTATGGCTACACCTTC.

CDR3 residues: CASSPAGGNSNQPQHF. In DNA form, the CDR3 reads TGTGCCAGCTCCCCCGCAGGGGGAAATAGCAATCAGCCCCAGCATTTT. The rearrangement uses TRBV18 and TRBJ1-5; 7 bases map to TRBD1. This CDR3 is built from 16 residues. Looked up from germline, CDR1 is KGHSH and CDR2 is LQKENI. J gave up 0 bases and V 6 bases, and 8 bases lay outside the gene matches.

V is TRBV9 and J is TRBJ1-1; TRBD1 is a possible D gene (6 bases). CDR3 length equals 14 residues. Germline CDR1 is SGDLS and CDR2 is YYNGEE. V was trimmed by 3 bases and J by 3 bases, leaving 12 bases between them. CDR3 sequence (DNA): TGTGCCAGCAGCGGACAGGCGGGGGACACTGAAGCTTTCTTT. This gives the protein CASSGQAGDTEAFF.